This entry lists 27 T cell receptor beta chains sequenced from one sample in a study of blood T cell repertoires in COVID-19. Assay: immunoSEQ multiplex PCR; the TCRdb copy retains only in-frame clones and omits some. The data show about 300,000 clones, with 88% seen just once and 6.9% held by the top ten. Sequenced material: peripheral blood. These receptors came from a woman under 40 who had recovered from COVID-19.

The chain links TRBV30 to TRBJ1-2; D unclear. The length of the CDR3 is 14 residues. Trimming shortened V by 2 bases and J by 1 base, and 11 bases separated the two germline ends. Germline assignment: CDR1 GTSNPN and CDR2 SVGIG (reference sequence). The CDR3 DNA reads as TGTGCCTGGAGTCCCACGCGACTTAACTATGGCTACACCTTC. Amino acids: CAWSPTRLNYGYTF. The variable domain in full, with the rest retrieved from reference TRBV30 and TRBJ1-2, is SQTIHQWPATLVQPVGSPLSLECTVEGTSNPNLYWYRQAAGRGLQLLFYSVGIGQISSEVPQNLSASRPQDRQFILSSKKLLLSDSGFYLCAWSPTRLNYGYTFGSGTRLTVV.

This chain links TRBV6-5 with TRBJ1-3; TRBD1 matches at 9 bases. The ends lost 0 bases at V and 4 bases at J; junction bases unmatched: 1. From germline, CDR1 is MNHEY and CDR2 SVGAGI. The CDR3 spans 15 residues. CDR3 residues: CASSYSGTGGNTIYF. The DNA for the CDR3 is TGTGCCAGCAGTTACTCGGGGACAGGGGGAAACACCATATATTTT.

V gene TRBV30 combines with J gene TRBJ2-3; TRBD2 might be the D (6 bases). This CDR3 has 11 amino acids. Germline CDR1 reads GTSNPN; CDR2 reads SVGIG (reference sequence). The CDR3 DNA reads as TGTGGAGCAGGGCGGGGAGATACGCAGTATTTT. This sequence encodes CGAGRGDTQYF.

V usage is TRBV28 and J usage is TRBJ1-2; D remains unclear. Trimming removed 3 bases at V and 6 bases at J, with 8 bases between. From germline, CDR1 is MDHEN and CDR2 SYDVKM. This CDR3 contains 12 residues. The CDR3 loop reads CASSLSTHGYTF. In nucleotides, the CDR3 is TGTGCCAGCAGTTTGAGCACCCATGGCTACACCTTC.

This clone has a single count. The chain employs TRBV30 and TRBJ1-3; 8 positions agree with TRBD1. Trimming took 7 bases from V and 2 from J; bases not matched to a gene: 7. Looked up from germline, CDR1 is GTSNPN and CDR2 is SVGIG (reference sequence). The CDR3 loop spans 14 amino acids. The CDR3 DNA sequence: TGTGCCTTCGACAGGGGATCCCCTGGAAACACCATATATTTT. Translation: CAFDRGSPGNTIYF.

This chain links TRBV7-9 with TRBJ1-4; no firm D call. Trimming removed 0 bases from V and 7 bases from J, with 3 bases in between. Germline-derived CDR1 and CDR2 are SEHNR and FQNEAQ (reference sequence). This CDR3 region has 12 residues. The CDR3 here is CASSLASEKLFF. CDR3 nucleotides: TGTGCCAGCAGCTTAGCTAGTGAAAAACTGTTTTTT.

The genes are TRBV5-8 and TRBJ2-5; tentatively, D is TRBD1 (6 bases). The V gene's germline CDR1 is SGHTS and CDR2 YDEGEE. V lost 6 bases to trimming and J lost 3 bases, with 15 bases between them. This CDR3 is built from 14 residues. CDR3 in amino acids: CASNKVQGKETQYF. The CDR3 DNA sequence: TGTGCCAGCAACAAGGTCCAGGGGAAAGAGACCCAGTACTTC.

The chain couples TRBV7-2 to TRBJ2-7; 14 bases are a match to TRBD2. This CDR3 has 15 amino acids. Trimming cost V 6 bases and J 7 bases; bases outside gene matches: 8. Germline CDR1 reads SGHTA; CDR2 reads FQGNSA. This CDR3 is CASSLTSGGVGEQYF. CDR3 nucleotides: TGTGCCAGCAGTTTGACTAGCGGGGGGGTCGGGGAGCAGTACTTC. The variable domain in full, completed from reference TRBV7-2 and TRBJ2-7, reads GAGVSQSPSNKVTEKGKDVELRCDPISGHTALYWYRQSLGQGLEFLIYFQGNSAPDKSGLPSDRFSAERTGGSVSTLTIQRTQQEDSAVYLCASSLTSGGVGEQYFGPGTRLTVT.

This clone was seen just once. The DNA for the CDR3 is TGTGCCAGCAAACAAATAAGTTCCGGGGAGCTGTTTTTT. This gives the protein CASKQISSGELFF. The chain joins TRBV7-2 to TRBJ2-2; D not resolved. The germline V gene has CDR1 SGHTA and CDR2 FQGNSA. The CDR3 contains 13 residues. Trimming took 7 bases from V and 6 from J, leaving 12 bases between them.

This chain uses TRBV11-2 with TRBJ2-5; TRBD2 might be the D (5 bases). Trimming removed 0 bases at V and 5 bases at J, with 13 bases between. Per germline, CDR1 SGHAT and CDR2 FQNNGV. The CDR3 covers 15 residues. CDR3 loop: CASSLDRGRFETQYF. In DNA, the CDR3 is TGTGCCAGCAGCTTAGATAGAGGGCGGTTTGAGACCCAGTACTTC.

This chain connects TRBV7-2 to TRBJ1-5; D is perhaps TRBD1 (5 bases). CDR3 length equals 17 residues. With 5 bases removed from V and 0 bases from J, the gap between germline ends came to 17 bases. Germline lookup yields CDR1 SGHTA and CDR2 FQGNSA. This CDR3 reads CASSRRVLQLSNQPQHF. CDR3 coding DNA: TGTGCCAGCAGCCGCAGGGTCCTACAACTTAGCAATCAGCCCCAGCATTTT.

The genes are TRBV5-1 and TRBJ2-1, with TRBD2 matching over 8 bases. From germline, CDR1 is SGHRS and CDR2 YFSETQ. CDR3 length: 17 residues. The junction had 11 bases not matched to a gene; V was cut back by 5 bases and J by 1 base. In nucleotides, the CDR3 is TGCGCCAGCAGAAGCAGCGGGGGCCAAGGATCCTACAATGAGCAGTTCTTC. Translating it yields CASRSSGGQGSYNEQFF.

The chain employs TRBV6-5 and TRBJ2-7; weak D call: TRBD1 (6 bases). From germline, CDR1 is MNHEY and CDR2 SVGAGI. This CDR3 has 11 residues. V was clipped by 8 bases and J by 3 bases, with 8 bases between them. The CDR3 reads CASGQFYEQYF. CDR3 DNA: TGTGCCAGCGGACAGTTCTACGAGCAGTACTTC.

The count of this clone is one. This chain uses TRBV5-1 with TRBJ1-1; D is unclear. V was cut by 4 bases and J by 4 bases, with 14 bases left in between. The CDR3 is 14 residues long. Germline CDR1 is SGHRS and CDR2 is YFSETQ. CDR3 bases: TGCGCCAGCAGCCGGAAGGAGGGTTCCACTGAAGCTTTCTTT. Amino acids: CASSRKEGSTEAFF.

The chain uses TRBV24-1 and TRBJ2-3; 8 bases align to TRBD2. CDR1 and CDR2 (germline): KGHDR, SFDVKD. The CDR3 has 13 residues. V lost 5 bases, J lost 4 bases, and 1 base stayed unmatched. The DNA of the CDR3 is TGTGCCACCAGTGCGGGGGGGCCAGATACGCAGTATTTT. Its translation is CATSAGGPDTQYF.

The chain couples TRBV4-2 to TRBJ1-1, with 10 nucleotides matching TRBD1. J gave up 2 bases and V 1 base, and 7 bases lay outside the gene matches. Germline V lookup: CDR1 LGHNA, CDR2 YNFKEQ. The CDR3 is 17 amino acids. The chain's CDR3 is CASSQGRDRGFNTEAFF. In nucleotides, the CDR3 is TGTGCCAGCAGCCAAGGAAGGGACAGGGGTTTCAACACTGAAGCTTTCTTT.

The chain couples TRBV4-2 to TRBJ1-2; a weak D match, TRBD1 (5 bases). V was shortened by 4 bases and J by 4 bases, with 22 bases between the two germline ends. This CDR3 contains 17 residues. Germline V gene sequence: CDR1 LGHNA, CDR2 YNFKEQ. The CDR3 protein is CASSPPGLKHGVYGYTF. In DNA form, the CDR3 reads TGTGCCAGCAGCCCTCCGGGACTCAAGCACGGCGTCTATGGCTACACCTTC.

Written as DNA, the CDR3 is TGTGCCAGCAGCTTAACCGTTAATTCACCCCTCCACTTT. This encodes CASSLTVNSPLHF. The chain combines TRBV7-3 with TRBJ1-6; D remains ambiguous. Germline values: CDR1 SGHTA, CDR2 FQGTGA. Trimming cost V 0 bases and J 6 bases, with 3 bases left between them. The CDR3 covers 13 residues.

This CDR3 is CASQRTGGASPLHF. CDR3 nucleotide sequence: TGTGCCAGCCAAAGGACTGGAGGAGCTTCACCCCTCCACTTT. The rearrangement uses TRBV28 and TRBJ1-6; unclear D gene. Germline V lookup: CDR1 MDHEN, CDR2 SYDVKM. V was clipped by 8 bases and J by 9 bases, with 17 bases between them. The CDR3 length is 14 residues.

V is TRBV15 and J is TRBJ1-5, with a possible D match to TRBD1 (5 bases). Trimming cost V 1 base and J 2 bases, with 12 bases left between them. Germline CDR1 is LNHNV and CDR2 is YYDKDF (reference sequence). CDR3 length: 16 amino acids. The DNA of the CDR3 is TGTGCCACCAGCAGAGCGAGGGGAGGGGGCAATCAGCCCCAGCATTTT. Translating it yields CATSRARGGGNQPQHF.

The chain is built from TRBV5-1 and TRBJ2-2; 8 nucleotides align to TRBD2. This CDR3 has 15 amino acids. J lost 4 bases, V lost 3 bases, and 5 bases had no gene match. Germline-derived CDR1 and CDR2 are SGHRS and YFSETQ. CDR3 nucleotide sequence: TGCGCCAGCAGCTCTGGCGGGGGGCCCACCGGGGAGCTGTTTTTT. It specifies CASSSGGGPTGELFF. The whole variable domain, filled in from reference TRBV5-1 and TRBJ2-2, reads KAGVTQTPRYLIKTRGQQVTLSCSPISGHRSVSWYQQTPGQGLQFLFEYFSETQRNKGNFPGRFSGRQFSNSRSEMNVSTLELGDSALYLCASSSGGGPTGELFFGEGSRLTVL.

This clone was observed a single time. The V and J genes are TRBV15 and TRBJ1-3; possibly TRBD1 for D (5 bases). Trimming took off 0 bases at V and 8 bases at J, with 8 bases between the two ends. The germline V gene has CDR1 LNHNV and CDR2 YYDKDF (reference sequence). The length of the CDR3 is 13 residues. The chain's CDR3 is CATSRDTGDTIYF. The CDR3 DNA is TGTGCCACCAGCAGAGATACAGGCGACACCATATATTTT.

The V gene is TRBV27, the J gene TRBJ1-6; perhaps TRBD1 as D (6 bases). This CDR3 has 15 residues. Germline CDR1 and CDR2: MNHEY and SMNVEV (reference sequence). Trimming pared 5 bases from V and 10 bases from J, leaving 18 bases between. This CDR3 reads CASSPGGGGGSPLHF. The DNA for the CDR3 is TGTGCCAGCAGTCCGGGGGGGGGCGGAGGATCACCCCTCCACTTT.

This chain links TRBV15 with TRBJ1-5; D unclear. The germline gives CDR1 LNHNV, CDR2 YYDKDF (reference sequence). CDR3 length: 15 amino acids. The V and J ends lost 8 bases and 6 bases respectively, with 20 bases between them. The CDR3 bases are TGTGCCACCCGGGATGCGGGCAGCATGGGTCAGCCCCAGCATTTT. It specifies CATRDAGSMGQPQHF.

The V call is TRBV7-2, the J call TRBJ1-6; D is uncertain. Trimming took off 8 bases at V and 4 bases at J, with 21 bases between the two ends. Per the germline V gene, CDR1 is SGHTA and CDR2 is FQGNSA. The CDR3 is 17 residues long. CDR3 loop: CASSEQPPTAYNSPLHF. CDR3 bases: TGTGCCAGCTCCGAACAGCCTCCTACTGCTTATAATTCACCCCTCCACTTT. The entire variable domain, with the rest obtained from reference TRBV7-2 and TRBJ1-6, is as follows: GAGVSQSPSNKVTEKGKDVELRCDPISGHTALYWYRQSLGQGLEFLIYFQGNSAPDKSGLPSDRFSAERTGGSVSTLTIQRTQQEDSAVYLCASSEQPPTAYNSPLHFGNGTRLTVT.

This clone has a handful of counts. The chain has TRBV2 and TRBJ2-5; 7 nucleotides align to TRBD2. With 5 bases clipped from V and 6 bases from J, the junction kept 9 bases outside the gene matches. The CDR3 runs 14 residues. CDR1 SNHLY and CDR2 FYNNEI come from the germline V gene. CDR3 DNA sequence: TGTGCCAGCAGTTACGGGACTACTATGAAGACCCAGTACTTC. Translation: CASSYGTTMKTQYF. Together with reference TRBV2 and TRBJ2-5, the CDR3 gives the full variable domain: EPEVTQTPSHQVTQMGQEVILRCVPISNHLYFYWYRQILGQKVEFLVSFYNNEISEKSEIFDDQFSVERPDGSNFTLKIRSTKLEDSAMYFCASSYGTTMKTQYFGPGTRLLVL.

The rearrangement joins TRBV2 to TRBJ1-2; a possible D gene is TRBD1 (6 bases). Germline V gives CDR1 SNHLY, CDR2 FYNNEI. The CDR3 extends over 12 amino acids. Trimming removed 4 bases from V and 7 bases from J, with 10 bases in between. The CDR3 DNA sequence: TGTGCCAGCAGTGTTCAGGGGCCTGGCTACACCTTC. Protein product: CASSVQGPGYTF.